A selection of T cell receptor beta chains follows, all from one sample in a study of neoadjuvant anti-PD-1 for oral cavity cancer. The method was immunoSEQ multiplex PCR; TCRdb's version includes in-frame clones alone and lacks a portion of them. The table has around 15,000 clones, under 40% seen once. The source was tumor tissue, collected after nivolumab (anti-PD-1) treatment. These TCRs come from a person aged 35-79 years with oral cavity squamous cell carcinoma. The CDR3 runs from the conserved cysteine through the conserved F or W. A D gene is named only where the DNA matches it firmly. Clone sizes are given selectively: once, few, many, or a class where the clone is expanded.

v_call	cdr3_length	clone_size	j_call	d_call	cdr3_nt	cdr3_aa
TRBV5-5	14	NA	TRBJ1-4	TRBD1	TGTGCCAGCAGCCCGACAGGGACTAATGAAAAACTGTTTTTT	CASSPTGTNEKLFF
TRBV7-2	13	NA	TRBJ2-7	NA	TGCGCCAGCAGCCAAGGGCCGGACTACGAGCAGTACTTC	CASSQGPDYEQYF
TRBV5-1	15	few	TRBJ2-3	NA	TGCGCCAGCAGCTTGGAGGGCAGGCCCACAGATACGCAGTATTTT	CASSLEGRPTDTQYF
TRBV2	13	few	TRBJ2-2	NA	TGTGCCAGCAACAGGGAAAACACCGGGGAGCTGTTTTTT	CASNRENTGELFF
TRBV4-3	16	NA	TRBJ2-1	TRBD1	TGCGCCAGCAGCCAGGAGGGACAGGGTTCCTACAATGAGCAGTTCTTC	CASSQEGQGSYNEQFF
TRBV19	16	many	TRBJ1-5	NA	TGTGCCAGTAGTCCCACACAGGGCGTTAGCAATCAGCCCCAGCATTTT	CASSPTQGVSNQPQHF
TRBV11-2	14	NA	TRBJ1-2	TRBD1	TGTGCCAGCAGCCCAGTAACAGGGGGCGGTGGCTACACCTTC	CASSPVTGGGGYTF
TRBV6-4	15	NA	TRBJ2-3	TRBD2	TGTGCCAGCAGTCAGACTAGCGGGGGTACAGATACGCAGTATTTT	CASSQTSGGTDTQYF
TRBV4-1	16	few	TRBJ2-2	TRBD1	TGCGCCAGCAGCCAAGGGGACAGGGGGCTCACCGGGGAGCTGTTTTTT	CASSQGDRGLTGELFF
TRBV18	15	NA	TRBJ2-3	NA	TGTGCCAGCTTATCACTTGGGGTTCCCGCAGATACGCAGTATTTT	CASLSLGVPADTQYF
TRBV5-4	13	many	TRBJ1-4	NA	TGTGCCAGCAGCCTAAAGGAGTCTGAAAAACTGTTTTTT	CASSLKESEKLFF
TRBV29-1	12	NA	TRBJ1-1	NA	TGCAGCGCCCTAACCGCCGACACTGAAGCTTTCTTT	CSALTADTEAFF
TRBV6-1	12	NA	TRBJ2-5	TRBD1	TGTGCCAGCACCCAGGGGGAAGAGACCCAGTACTTC	CASTQGEETQYF
TRBV7-9	14	NA	TRBJ2-3	NA	TGTGCCAGCAGGAACTCTTACAGCACAGATACGCAGTATTTT	CASRNSYSTDTQYF
TRBV18	15	few	TRBJ1-1	NA	TGTGCCAGCTCACCACCGTCAGGCATGAACACTGAAGCTTTCTTT	CASSPPSGMNTEAFF
TRBV5-8	17	NA	TRBJ2-6	NA	TGTGCCAGCAGCTTTATAGGAGGAAGCTCTGGGGCCAACGTCCTGACTTTC	CASSFIGGSSGANVLTF
TRBV7-8	13	few	TRBJ1-2	NA	TGTGCCAGCAGCCCGGGGCTTAACTATGGCTACACCTTC	CASSPGLNYGYTF
TRBV11-2	17	few	TRBJ1-5	TRBD1	TGTGCCAGCGGTATAAAGGGTGAGGGGGCGCATCAGCAGCCCCAGCATTTT	CASGIKGEGAHQQPQHF
TRBV7-8	16	few	TRBJ2-1	TRBD1	TGTGCCAGCGGTTTTGGCCGGGACAGGGACAACAATGAGCAGTTCTTC	CASGFGRDRDNNEQFF
TRBV2	11	few	TRBJ1-2	NA	TGTGCCAGCAGTCCGGGGGGCGGCTACACCTTC	CASSPGGGYTF
TRBV4-3	15	NA	TRBJ1-3	NA	TGCGCCAGCAGCGCGTTAGCGGAAACTGGAAACACCATATATTTT	CASSALAETGNTIYF
TRBV6-6	16	NA	TRBJ1-2	TRBD1	TGTGCCAGCAGTCCCACTCGACAGGGAACTAACTATGGCTACACCTTC	CASSPTRQGTNYGYTF
TRBV25-1	14	few	TRBJ2-2	NA	TGTGCCAGCAGTTGGCCCGCGGAACCCGGGGAGCTGTTTTTT	CASSWPAEPGELFF
TRBV30	14	NA	TRBJ1-2	NA	TGTGCCTGGAGTCCCCCCGGCAGGGGAGATGGCTACACCTTC	CAWSPPGRGDGYTF
TRBV7-9	16	NA	TRBJ2-2	NA	TGTGCCAGCAGCCCCCCCTCCGGCCCTCCGGGCGGGGAGCTGTTTTTT	CASSPPSGPPGGELFF
TRBV9	15	few	TRBJ2-5	TRBD2	TGTGCCAGCAGCGTAGCTAGCGGGGCTCAAGAGACCCAGTACTTC	CASSVASGAQETQYF
TRBV6-5	14	NA	TRBJ2-2	NA	TGTGCCAGCAGCCGGGACTCGAACACCGGGGAGCTGTTTTTT	CASSRDSNTGELFF
TRBV27	15	NA	TRBJ1-4	NA	TGTGCCAGCAGTTTATCGTGGGGGGCTAATGAAAAACTGTTTTTT	CASSLSWGANEKLFF
TRBV12-2	15	NA	TRBJ2-1	NA	TGTGCAAGTCGACACCGGACTCCCTACTACAATGAGCAGTTCTTC	CASRHRTPYYNEQFF
TRBV19	15	medium-sized	TRBJ2-7	TRBD1	TGTGCCAGTAGAACCAAATGGGACAGGGTGCACGAGCAGTACTTC	CASRTKWDRVHEQYF
TRBV15	13	NA	TRBJ1-3	NA	TGTGCCACTCGGGGCCGTGCTGGAAACACCATATATTTT	CATRGRAGNTIYF
TRBV19	14	few	TRBJ2-3	TRBD2	TGTGCCAGTAGTATGACTAGCGGGTTTGATACGCAGTATTTT	CASSMTSGFDTQYF
TRBV6-1	13	NA	TRBJ1-6	NA	TGTGCCAGCAGTTATGAAGGGGCCCTGGCCCTCCACTTT	CASSYEGALALHF
TRBV7-9	16	NA	TRBJ1-4	TRBD1	TGTGCCAGCAGGCGGGCGGCAGGGGGGTCCAATGAAAAACTGTTTTTT	CASRRAAGGSNEKLFF
TRBV7-8	18	few	TRBJ2-2	NA	TGTGCCAGCAGCTTAAGGATGGTCGGGGTGACAAACACCGGGGAGCTGTTTTTT	CASSLRMVGVTNTGELFF
TRBV7-6	14	few	TRBJ1-5	NA	TGTGCCAGCAGCCTCCGGGACCCCAATCAGCCCCAGCATTTT	CASSLRDPNQPQHF
TRBV27	13	NA	TRBJ1-2	NA	TGTGCCAGCAGTTACTCGGGACGCTATGGCTACACCTTC	CASSYSGRYGYTF
TRBV18	12	NA	TRBJ1-2	NA	TGTGCCAGCTCACCACCGGATTATGGCTACACCTTC	CASSPPDYGYTF
TRBV19	14	NA	TRBJ2-5	NA	TGTGCCAGTAGTGGAGGGGGGTCGAGGGGGACCCAGTACTTC	CASSGGGSRGTQYF
TRBV4-3	13	NA	TRBJ2-7	TRBD1	TGCGCCAGCAGCCGCCGGACAGGGTACGAGCAGTACTTC	CASSRRTGYEQYF
TRBV5-1	14	NA	TRBJ1-1	NA	TGCGCCAGCAGGCAGGGGCTGGTGAACACTGAAGCTTTCTTT	CASRQGLVNTEAFF
TRBV28	13	many	TRBJ2-3	NA	TGTGCCACCCCAGGTGGCCCCGGGAATACGCAGTATTTT	CATPGGPGNTQYF
TRBV9	16	NA	TRBJ1-6	TRBD1	TGTGCCAGCAGCGTAGAGCCAGGGGGCTCTAATTCACCCCTCCACTTT	CASSVEPGGSNSPLHF
TRBV4-1	16	few	TRBJ1-2	NA	TGCGCCAGCAGCCAGGTTTGGGACACTGCTAACTATGGCTACACCTTC	CASSQVWDTANYGYTF
TRBV7-8	14	NA	TRBJ1-2	TRBD1	TGTGCCAGCAGCTCGTCCGACAGGGGCCGGGGCTACACCTTC	CASSSSDRGRGYTF
TRBV5-1	16	NA	TRBJ1-2	NA	TGCGCCAGCAGCTTGGACGGGGATTCCAGGGGCTATGGCTACACCTTC	CASSLDGDSRGYGYTF
TRBV11-2	17	many	TRBJ2-7	NA	TGTGCCAGCAGCTCAGGGCGAAACGGTGGGGGGCTCTACGAGCAGTACTTC	CASSSGRNGGGLYEQYF
TRBV2	14	few	TRBJ1-1	TRBD1	TGTGCCAGCAGTTGGGACAGCAGAAGCACTGAAGCTTTCTTT	CASSWDSRSTEAFF
TRBV5-1	12	few	TRBJ2-3	NA	TGCGCCAGCAGCTTCAGCGCAGATACGCAGTATTTT	CASSFSADTQYF
TRBV5-6	13	medium-sized	TRBJ2-5	NA	TGTGCCAGCAACGAAGGGTGGAGGGAGACCCAGTACTTC	CASNEGWRETQYF
TRBV5-5	12	NA	TRBJ2-1	NA	TGTGCCAGCAGCTTAGCCGGAAATGAGCAGTTCTTC	CASSLAGNEQFF
TRBV28	16	few	TRBJ2-7	NA	TGTGCCAGCAGTTTCCGCACCGGGACCTCGAAGGGCGAGCAGTACTTC	CASSFRTGTSKGEQYF
TRBV9	15	few	TRBJ1-3	NA	TGTGCCAGCAGCGTAAGGGGTAACTCTGGAAACACCATATATTTT	CASSVRGNSGNTIYF
TRBV2	10	NA	TRBJ1-2	NA	TGTGCCAGCAGTGATGCGGGGGGGCTCTTC	CASSDAGGLF
TRBV7-9	15	few	TRBJ2-7	TRBD1	TGTGCCAGCAGCTTCTCCGGGACAGGGCTCGATGAGCAGTACTTC	CASSFSGTGLDEQYF
TRBV2	14	NA	TRBJ1-1	NA	TGTGCCAGCAGGCCACAAGGGAGGGACACTGAAGCTTTCTTT	CASRPQGRDTEAFF
TRBV5-1	16	NA	TRBJ2-2	TRBD1	TGCGCCAGCAGGGCTGGACAGGGGTTTTTCTCCGGGGAGCTGTTTTTT	CASRAGQGFFSGELFF
TRBV6-5	15	NA	TRBJ2-2	TRBD2	TGTGCCAGCAGTTCTACTAGCGGGGTGCCCGGGGAGCTGTTTTTT	CASSSTSGVPGELFF